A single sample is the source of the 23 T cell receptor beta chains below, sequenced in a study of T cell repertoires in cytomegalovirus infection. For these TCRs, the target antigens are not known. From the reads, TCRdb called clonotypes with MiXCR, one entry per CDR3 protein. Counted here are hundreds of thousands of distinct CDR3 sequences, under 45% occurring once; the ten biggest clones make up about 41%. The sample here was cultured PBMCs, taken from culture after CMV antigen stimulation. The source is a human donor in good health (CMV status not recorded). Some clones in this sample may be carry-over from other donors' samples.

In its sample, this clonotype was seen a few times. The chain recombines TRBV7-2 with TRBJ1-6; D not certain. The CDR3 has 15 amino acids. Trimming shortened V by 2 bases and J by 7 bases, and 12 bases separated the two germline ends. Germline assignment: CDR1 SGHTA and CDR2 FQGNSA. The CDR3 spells CASSLNVQFNSPLHF. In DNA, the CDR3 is TGTGCCAGCAGCTTAAATGTACAATTCAATTCACCCCTCCACTTT.

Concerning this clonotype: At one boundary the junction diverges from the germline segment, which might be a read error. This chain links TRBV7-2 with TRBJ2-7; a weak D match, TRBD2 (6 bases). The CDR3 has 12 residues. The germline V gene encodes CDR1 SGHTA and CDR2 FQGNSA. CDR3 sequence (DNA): TGTGCCAGCAACTTAGGTGCGGGAGAGCAGTACTTC. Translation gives CASNLGAGEQYF.

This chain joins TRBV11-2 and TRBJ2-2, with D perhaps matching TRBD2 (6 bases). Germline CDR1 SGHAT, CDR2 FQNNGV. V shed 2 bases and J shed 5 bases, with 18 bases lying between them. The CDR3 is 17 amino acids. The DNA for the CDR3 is TGTGCCAGCAGCTTAAGTTTCGGGGCGGGATGGACCGGGGAGCTGTTTTTT. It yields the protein CASSLSFGAGWTGELFF.

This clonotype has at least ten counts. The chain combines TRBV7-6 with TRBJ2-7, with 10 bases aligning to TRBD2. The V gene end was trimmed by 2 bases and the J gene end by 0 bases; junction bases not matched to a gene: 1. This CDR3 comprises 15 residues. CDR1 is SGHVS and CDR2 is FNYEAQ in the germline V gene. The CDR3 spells CASSLSSGSSYEQYF. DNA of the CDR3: TGTGCCAGCAGCTTATCTAGCGGGAGCTCCTACGAGCAGTACTTC.

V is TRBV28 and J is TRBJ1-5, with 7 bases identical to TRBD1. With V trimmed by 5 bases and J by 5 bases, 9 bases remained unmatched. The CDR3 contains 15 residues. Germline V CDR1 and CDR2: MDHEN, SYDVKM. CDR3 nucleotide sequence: TGTGCCAGCAGTCGGACGACAGGGCTCTATCAGCCCCAGCATTTT. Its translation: CASSRTTGLYQPQHF. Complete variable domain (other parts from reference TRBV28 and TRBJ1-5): DVKVTQSSRYLVKRTGEKVFLECVQDMDHENMFWYRQDPGLGLRLIYFSYDVKMKEKGDIPEGYSVSREKKERFSLILESASTNQTSMYLCASSRTTGLYQPQHFGDGTRLSIL.

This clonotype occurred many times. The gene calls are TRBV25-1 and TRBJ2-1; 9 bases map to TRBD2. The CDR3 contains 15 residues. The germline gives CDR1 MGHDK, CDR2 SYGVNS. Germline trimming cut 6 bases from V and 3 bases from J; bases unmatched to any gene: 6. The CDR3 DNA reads TGTGCCAGCAGGGGGACTAGCCAAATCTACAATGAGCAGTTCTTC. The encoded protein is CASRGTSQIYNEQFF. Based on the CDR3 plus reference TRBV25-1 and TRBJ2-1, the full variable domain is EADIYQTPRYLVIGTGKKITLECSQTMGHDKMYWYQQDPGMELHLIHYSYGVNSTEKGDLSSESTVSRIRTEHFPLTLESARPSHTSQYLCASRGTSQIYNEQFFGPGTRLTVL.

The CDR3 DNA reads as TGTGCCAGCAGCCCACTGAGACACTCCAATCAGCCCCAGCATTTT. Encoded protein: CASSPLRHSNQPQHF. V is TRBV7-2 and J is TRBJ1-5; D ambiguous. CDR3 length: 15 residues. Germline loops: CDR1 SGHTA, CDR2 FQGNSA. V was shortened by 5 bases and J by 3 bases, with 14 bases between the two germline ends.

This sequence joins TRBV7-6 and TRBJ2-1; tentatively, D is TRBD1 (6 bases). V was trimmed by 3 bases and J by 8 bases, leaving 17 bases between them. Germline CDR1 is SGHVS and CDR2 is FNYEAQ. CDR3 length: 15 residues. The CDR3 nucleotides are TGTGCCAGCAGCTTGGGGAACAGGGAAATAGATGAGCAGTTCTTC. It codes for CASSLGNREIDEQFF.

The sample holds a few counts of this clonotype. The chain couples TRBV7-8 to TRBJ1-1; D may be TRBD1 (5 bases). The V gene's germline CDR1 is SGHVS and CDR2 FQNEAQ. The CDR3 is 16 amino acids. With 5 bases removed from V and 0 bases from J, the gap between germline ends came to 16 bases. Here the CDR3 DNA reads TGTGCCAGCAGCGCCATCGACGGAGGGGTGAACACTGAAGCTTTCTTT. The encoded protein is CASSAIDGGVNTEAFF.

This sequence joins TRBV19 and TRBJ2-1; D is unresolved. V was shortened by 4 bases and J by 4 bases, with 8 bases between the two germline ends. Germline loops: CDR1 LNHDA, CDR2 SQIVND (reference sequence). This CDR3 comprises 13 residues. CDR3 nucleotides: TGTGCCAGTAGTAGTATAGATTACAATGAGCAGTTCTTC. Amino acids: CASSSIDYNEQFF.

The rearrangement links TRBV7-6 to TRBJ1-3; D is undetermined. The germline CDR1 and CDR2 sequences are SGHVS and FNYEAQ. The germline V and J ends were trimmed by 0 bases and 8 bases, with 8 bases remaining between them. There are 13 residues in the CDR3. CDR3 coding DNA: TGTGCCAGCAGCTTAGCAAGCTGGGACACCATATATTTT. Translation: CASSLASWDTIYF.

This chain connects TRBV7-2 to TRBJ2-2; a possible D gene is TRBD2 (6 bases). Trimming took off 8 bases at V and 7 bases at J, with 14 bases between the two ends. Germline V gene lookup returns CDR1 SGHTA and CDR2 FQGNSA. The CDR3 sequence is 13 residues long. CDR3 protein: CASGRWGDGELFF. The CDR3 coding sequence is TGTGCCAGCGGCCGGTGGGGGGACGGGGAGCTGTTTTTT.

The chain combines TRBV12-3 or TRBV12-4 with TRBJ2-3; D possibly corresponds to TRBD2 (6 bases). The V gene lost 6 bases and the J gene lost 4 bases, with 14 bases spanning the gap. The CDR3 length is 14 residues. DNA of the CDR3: TGTGCCAGCAGAGTACACGGGGGTTCAGATACGCAGTATTTT. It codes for CASRVHGGSDTQYF.

The CDR3 coding sequence is TGCGCCAGCAGCTTGGCCGGGGGAATCCTCACAGATACGCAGTATTTT. Protein sequence: CASSLAGGILTDTQYF. The chain has TRBV5-1 and TRBJ2-3, with a possible D match to TRBD2 (6 bases). Germline V gene lookup returns CDR1 SGHRS and CDR2 YFSETQ. This CDR3 is 16 amino acids long. Trimming removed 0 bases from V and 2 bases from J, with 13 bases in between.

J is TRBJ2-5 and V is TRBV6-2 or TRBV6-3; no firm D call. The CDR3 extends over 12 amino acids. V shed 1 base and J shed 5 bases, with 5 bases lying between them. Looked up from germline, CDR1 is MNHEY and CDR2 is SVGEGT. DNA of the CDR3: TGTGCCAGCAGTTACTGGCGTGAGACCCAGTACTTC. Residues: CASSYWRETQYF.

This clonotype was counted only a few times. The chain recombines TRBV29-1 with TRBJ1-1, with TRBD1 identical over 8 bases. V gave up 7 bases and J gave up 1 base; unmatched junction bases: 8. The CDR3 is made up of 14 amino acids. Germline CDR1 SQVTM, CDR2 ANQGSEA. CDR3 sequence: CSAKDRATNTEAFF. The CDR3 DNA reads TGCAGCGCCAAGGACAGGGCGACGAACACTGAAGCTTTCTTT.

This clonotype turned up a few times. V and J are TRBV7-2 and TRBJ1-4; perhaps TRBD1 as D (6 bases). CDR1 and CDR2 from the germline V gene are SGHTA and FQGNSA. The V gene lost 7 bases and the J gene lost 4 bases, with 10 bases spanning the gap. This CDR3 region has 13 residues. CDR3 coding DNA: TGTGCCAGCACCCGGGGGCTTAATGAAAAACTGTTTTTT. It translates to CASTRGLNEKLFF.

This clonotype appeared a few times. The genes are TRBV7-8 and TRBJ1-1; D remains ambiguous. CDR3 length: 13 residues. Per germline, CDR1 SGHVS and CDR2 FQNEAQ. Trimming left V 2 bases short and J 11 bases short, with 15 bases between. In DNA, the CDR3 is TGTGCCAGCAGCTTAACGCCGGGAGTGGGTGCTTTCTTT. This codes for CASSLTPGVGAFF.

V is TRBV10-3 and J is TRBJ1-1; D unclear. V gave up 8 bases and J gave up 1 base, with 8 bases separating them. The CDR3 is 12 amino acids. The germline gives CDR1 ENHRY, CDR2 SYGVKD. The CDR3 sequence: CAICPGNTEAFF. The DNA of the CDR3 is TGTGCCATCTGTCCAGGGAACACTGAAGCTTTCTTT.

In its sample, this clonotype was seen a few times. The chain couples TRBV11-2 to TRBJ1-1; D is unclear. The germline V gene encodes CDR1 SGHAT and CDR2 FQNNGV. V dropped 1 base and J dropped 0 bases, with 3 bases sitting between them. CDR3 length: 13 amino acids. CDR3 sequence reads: CASSLVVNTEAFF. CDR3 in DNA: TGTGCCAGCAGCTTAGTGGTGAACACTGAAGCTTTCTTT. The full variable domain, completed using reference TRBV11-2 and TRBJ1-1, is EAGVAQSPRYKIIEKRQSVAFWCNPISGHATLYWYQQILGQGPKLLIQFQNNGVVDDSQLPKDRFSAERLKGVDSTLKIQPAKLEDSAVYLCASSLVVNTEAFFGQGTRLTVV.

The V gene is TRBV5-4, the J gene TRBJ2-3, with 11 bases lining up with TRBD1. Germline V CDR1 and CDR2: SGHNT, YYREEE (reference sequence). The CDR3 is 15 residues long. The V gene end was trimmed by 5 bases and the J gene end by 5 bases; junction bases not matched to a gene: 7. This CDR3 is CASSIRDRGIDTQYF. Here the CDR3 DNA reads TGTGCCAGCAGTATCCGGGACAGGGGGATAGATACGCAGTATTTT.

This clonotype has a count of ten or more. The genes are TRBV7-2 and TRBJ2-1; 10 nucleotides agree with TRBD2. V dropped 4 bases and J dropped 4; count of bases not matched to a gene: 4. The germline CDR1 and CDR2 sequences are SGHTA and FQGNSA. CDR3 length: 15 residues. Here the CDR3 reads CASSSSLAGYNEQFF. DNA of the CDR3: TGTGCCAGCAGCTCCTCACTAGCGGGGTACAATGAGCAGTTCTTC.

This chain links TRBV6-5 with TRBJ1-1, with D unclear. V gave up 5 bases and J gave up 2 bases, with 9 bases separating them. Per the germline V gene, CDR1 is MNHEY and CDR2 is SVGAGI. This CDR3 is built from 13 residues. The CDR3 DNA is TGTGCCAGCAGTATCGAGACAAACACTGAAGCTTTCTTT. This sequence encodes CASSIETNTEAFF.